The source of this T cell receptor (beta chain) is a study of beta chain features in type 1 diabetes. Expressed TCRB transcripts were sequenced after all isolated RNA was converted to cDNA. TCRdb keeps only in-frame clones here, not all; method: immunoSEQ multiplex PCR. The sample has hundreds of thousands of clones; more than 65% are singletons. Study findings and constraints: TCRB CDR3s were moderately but significantly shorter in Type 1 diabetes patients in all four CD4+ subsets. High TCR expression in some cells could lead to their over-representation in cDNA sequencing. At VDJ recombination sites, type 1 diabetes patients had fewer insertions and more deleted nucleotides.

CDR3 length: 12 residues. CDR1 is SEHNR, CDR2 FQNEAQ, per germline (reference sequence). V lost 6 bases to trimming and J lost 9 bases, with 15 bases between them. As regards this clone: Its antigen remains unknown.

The V call is TRBV7-9, the J call TRBJ2-7, with D possibly TRBD1 on 5 matching bases. The sequence was collected from a man aged 25 to 40 in good health. Sequenced: naive CD4+ T cells from blood. The CDR3 loop reads CASSQPPGLQYF. CDR3 DNA sequence: TGTGCCAGCAGTCAACCTCCAGGGTTGCAGTACTTC.